Detailed here is one TCR beta chain. Its target is not known. The authors' processing: Out-of-frame sequences were removed, leaving around 2,000,000 distinct TCRbeta sequences. Sequencing used immunoSEQ multiplex PCR; TCRdb keeps in-frame clones, though not all of them. From that table come the V and J calls and clone size; the DNA was used to work out D and trimming. The data hold approximately 63,000 clones, with around 81% observed a single time. This sample is drawn from a study of memory CD4+ T cells and cytomegalovirus serostatus. General study results and limits: Each of around 69 CMV-associated TCRbeta sequences occurred in one to five individuals.

Single viable CD3+CD4+CD8-CD45RO+ cells were sorted as the memory CD4+ T cells. CD4+ T cells were isolated by positive magnetic selection. Germline CDR1 SGHTA, CDR2 FQGTGA. J was trimmed by 8 bases and V by 4 bases; bases with no gene match: 9. The CDR3 runs to 15 residues. Material for sequencing was memory CD4+ T cells from blood. The receptor was isolated from an adult in good health and CMV-seronegative. Some clones in this sample may be carry-over from other donors' samples. This chain joins TRBV7-3 and TRBJ1-2, with 11 bases that match TRBD1. This CDR3 reads CASSSDPGTGGGYTF. DNA of the CDR3: TGTGCCAGCAGCTCCGACCCCGGGACAGGGGGAGGCTACACCTTC.